Following are 6 T cell receptor beta chains from one sample sequenced in a study of OX40 agonist ivuxolimab in advanced cancers. Libraries were prepared by immunoSEQ multiplex PCR; TCRdb keeps only in-frame clonotypes and omits some of them. Among around 85,000 clones listed, roughly 89% were seen once. Material: CD4+ or CD8+ T cells sorted from blood, obtained in a trial of the OX40 agonist ivuxolimab. The receptors shown here come from an adult with an advanced solid tumor such as melanoma, head and neck, liver or kidney cancer.

The chain employs TRBV7-6 and TRBJ1-5, with no clear D. V dropped 5 bases and J dropped 6 bases, with 11 bases sitting between them. The V gene's germline CDR1 is SGHVS and CDR2 FNYEAQ. This CDR3 has 13 amino acids. CDR3 protein: CASSETKFQPQHF. The CDR3 region has the DNA TGTGCCAGCAGCGAGACGAAATTTCAGCCCCAGCATTTT.

This chain links TRBV28 with TRBJ1-1; 7 bases line up with TRBD1. V shed 5 bases and J 4 bases; nucleotides not matched to a gene: 10. The germline gives CDR1 MDHEN, CDR2 SYDVKM. The CDR3 has 15 residues. The CDR3 loop is CASSLNVAGGTEAFF. As DNA, the CDR3 is TGTGCCAGCAGTCTCAACGTCGCAGGGGGCACTGAAGCTTTCTTT.

The J gene is TRBJ1-2, the V gene TRBV9, with no clear D. The V gene lost 6 bases and the J gene lost 4 bases, with 16 bases spanning the gap. Germline-derived CDR1 and CDR2 are SGDLS and YYNGEE. CDR3 length equals 14 residues. CDR3 residues: CASTHSRTSYGYTF. The CDR3, as DNA: TGTGCCAGCACCCATTCCAGGACCTCCTATGGCTACACCTTC. Full variable domain (rest looked up from reference TRBV9 and TRBJ1-2): DSGVTQTPKHLITATGQRVTLRCSPRSGDLSVYWYQQSLDQGLQFLIQYYNGEERAKGNILERFSAQQFPDLHSELNLSSLELGDSALYFCASTHSRTSYGYTFGSGTRLTVV.

The chain joins TRBV6-5 to TRBJ1-5; TRBD1 might be the D (6 bases). Germline V CDR1 and CDR2: MNHEY, SVGAGI. The ends were cut back, 5 bases at V and 7 bases at J, with 18 bases in the middle. The CDR3 extends over 15 amino acids. CDR3 protein: CASSPMRGSRQPQHF. The CDR3 nucleotides are TGTGCCAGCAGTCCCATGAGGGGGTCGCGGCAGCCCCAGCATTTT.

The gene calls are TRBV4-1 and TRBJ2-1, with D maybe TRBD2 (6 bases). Germline V gene sequence: CDR1 MGHRA, CDR2 YSYEKL. CDR3 length: 17 amino acids. Trimming cost V 3 bases and J 2 bases, with 17 bases left between them. This chain's CDR3 is CASSQRRTRDTYNEQFF. DNA for the CDR3: TGCGCCAGCAGCCAGCGCCGGACGCGGGATACCTACAATGAGCAGTTCTTC.

This clone has only one observation. The chain recombines TRBV4-2 with TRBJ2-3, with D possibly called TRBD1 or TRBD2 (6 bases each). The germline gives CDR1 LGHNA, CDR2 YNFKEQ. Trimming shortened V by 3 bases and J by 7 bases, and 14 bases separated the two germline ends. This CDR3 region has 14 residues. CDR3 DNA: TGTGCCAGCAGCCAGGAGGGGGGTTGGTATACGCAGTATTTT. Translated: CASSQEGGWYTQYF.